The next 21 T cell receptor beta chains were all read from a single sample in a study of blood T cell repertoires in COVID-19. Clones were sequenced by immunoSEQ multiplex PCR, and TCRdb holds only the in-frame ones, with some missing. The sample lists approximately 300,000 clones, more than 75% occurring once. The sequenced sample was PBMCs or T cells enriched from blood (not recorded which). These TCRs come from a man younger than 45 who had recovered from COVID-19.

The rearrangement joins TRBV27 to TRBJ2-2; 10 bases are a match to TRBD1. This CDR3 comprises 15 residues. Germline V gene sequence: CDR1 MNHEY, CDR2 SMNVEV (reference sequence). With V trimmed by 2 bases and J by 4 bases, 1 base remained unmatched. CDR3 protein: CASSLGQGVTGELFF. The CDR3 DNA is TGTGCCAGCAGTTTAGGACAGGGGGTCACCGGGGAGCTGTTTTTT.

CDR3 amino acids: CASSYDSRANNEQFF. CDR3 in DNA: TGCGCCAGCAGTTATGACAGCAGAGCTAACAATGAGCAGTTCTTC. The V gene is TRBV5-1, the J gene TRBJ2-1; tentatively, D is TRBD1 (5 bases). This CDR3 contains 15 residues. The V gene lost 5 bases and the J gene lost 5 bases, with 17 bases spanning the gap. Germline lookup yields CDR1 SGHRS and CDR2 YFSETQ.

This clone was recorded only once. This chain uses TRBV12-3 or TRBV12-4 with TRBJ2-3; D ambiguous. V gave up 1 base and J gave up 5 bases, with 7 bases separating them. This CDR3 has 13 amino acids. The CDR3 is CASSLGPGDTQYF. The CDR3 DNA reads TGTGCCAGCAGTTTAGGCCCGGGAGATACGCAGTATTTT.

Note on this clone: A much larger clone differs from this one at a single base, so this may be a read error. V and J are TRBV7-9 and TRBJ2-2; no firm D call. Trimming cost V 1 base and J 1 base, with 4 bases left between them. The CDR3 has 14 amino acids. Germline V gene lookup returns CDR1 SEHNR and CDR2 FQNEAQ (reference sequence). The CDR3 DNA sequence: TGTGCCAGCAGCTTAGATAGGAACACCGGGGAGCTGTTTTTT. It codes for CASSLDRNTGELFF. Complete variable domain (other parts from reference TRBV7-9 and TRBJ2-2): DTGVSQNPRHKITKRGQNVTFRCDPISEHNRLYWYRQTLGQGPEFLTYFQNEAQLEKSRLLSDRFSAERPKGSFSTLEIQRTEQGDSAMYLCASSLDRNTGELFFGEGSRLTVL.

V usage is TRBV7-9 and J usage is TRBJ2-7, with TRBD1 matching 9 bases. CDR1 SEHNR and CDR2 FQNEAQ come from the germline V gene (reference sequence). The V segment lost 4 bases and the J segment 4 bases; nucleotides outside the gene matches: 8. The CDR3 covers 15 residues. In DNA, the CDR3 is TGTGCCAGCAGCTCCATCACCGGGACAGGGTACGAGCAGTACTTC. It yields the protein CASSSITGTGYEQYF.

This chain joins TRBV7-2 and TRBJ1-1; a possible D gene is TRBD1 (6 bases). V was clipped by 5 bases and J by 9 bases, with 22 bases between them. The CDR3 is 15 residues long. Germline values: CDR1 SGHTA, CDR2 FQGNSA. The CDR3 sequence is CASSQRGTASSQAFF. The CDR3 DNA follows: TGTGCCAGCAGCCAGAGGGGGACCGCTTCTTCACAAGCTTTCTTT.

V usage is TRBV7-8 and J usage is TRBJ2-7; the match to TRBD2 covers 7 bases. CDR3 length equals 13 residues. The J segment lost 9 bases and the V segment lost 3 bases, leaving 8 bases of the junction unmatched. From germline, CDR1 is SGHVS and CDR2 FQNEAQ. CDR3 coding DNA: TGTGCCAGCAGCTTGGGAGGGAAGAATCGGCAGTACTTC. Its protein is CASSLGGKNRQYF. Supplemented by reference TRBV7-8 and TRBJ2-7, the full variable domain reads GAGVSQSPRYKVAKRGQDVALRCDPISGHVSLFWYQQALGQGPEFLTYFQNEAQLDKSGLPSDRFFAERPEGSVSTLKIQRTQQEDSAVYLCASSLGGKNRQYFGPGTRLTVT.

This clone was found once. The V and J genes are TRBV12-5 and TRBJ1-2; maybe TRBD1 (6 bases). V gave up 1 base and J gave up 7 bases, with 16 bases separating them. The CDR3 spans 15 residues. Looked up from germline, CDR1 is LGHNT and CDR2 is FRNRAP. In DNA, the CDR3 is TGTGCTAGTGGTTTGGAAGCAGGGGTTGCCGGTGGCTACACCTTC. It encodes CASGLEAGVAGGYTF.

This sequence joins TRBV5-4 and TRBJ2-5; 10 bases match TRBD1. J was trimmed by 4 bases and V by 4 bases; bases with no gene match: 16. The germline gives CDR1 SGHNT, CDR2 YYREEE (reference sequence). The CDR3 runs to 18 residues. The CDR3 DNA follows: TGTGCCAGCAGCCCAGGGACAGGGGCCTACCTTTGGATAGAGACCCAGTACTTC. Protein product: CASSPGTGAYLWIETQYF. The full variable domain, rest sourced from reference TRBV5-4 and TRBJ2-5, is ETGVTQSPTHLIKTRGQQVTLRCSSQSGHNTVSWYQQALGQGPQFIFQYYREEENGRGNFPPRFSGLQFPNYSSELNVNALELDDSALYLCASSPGTGAYLWIETQYFGPGTRLLVL.

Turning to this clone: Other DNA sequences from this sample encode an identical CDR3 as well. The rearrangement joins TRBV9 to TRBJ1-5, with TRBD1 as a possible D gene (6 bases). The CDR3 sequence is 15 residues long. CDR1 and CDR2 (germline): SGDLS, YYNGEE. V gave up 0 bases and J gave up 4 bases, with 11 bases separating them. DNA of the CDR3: TGTGCCAGCAGCGTAGGCCCTCAGGGGAATCAGCCCCAGCATTTT. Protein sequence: CASSVGPQGNQPQHF.

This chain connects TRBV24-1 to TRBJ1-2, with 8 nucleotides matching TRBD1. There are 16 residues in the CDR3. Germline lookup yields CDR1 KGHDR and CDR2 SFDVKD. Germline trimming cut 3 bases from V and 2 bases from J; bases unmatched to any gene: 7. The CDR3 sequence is CATSDAKGQGNYGYTF. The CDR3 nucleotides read TGTGCCACCAGTGATGCAAAAGGACAGGGAAACTATGGCTACACCTTC.

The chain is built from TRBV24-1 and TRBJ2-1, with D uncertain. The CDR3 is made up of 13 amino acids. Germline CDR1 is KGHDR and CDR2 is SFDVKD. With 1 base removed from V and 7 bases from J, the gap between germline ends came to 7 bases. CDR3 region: CATSDFGLNEQFF. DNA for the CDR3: TGTGCCACCAGTGATTTCGGGTTGAATGAGCAGTTCTTC.

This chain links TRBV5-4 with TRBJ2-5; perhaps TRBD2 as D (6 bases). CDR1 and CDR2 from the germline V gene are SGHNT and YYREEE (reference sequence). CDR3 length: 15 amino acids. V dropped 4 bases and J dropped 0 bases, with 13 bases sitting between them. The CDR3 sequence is CASSGGDGHQETQYF. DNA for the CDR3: TGTGCCAGCAGCGGAGGGGACGGCCACCAAGAGACCCAGTACTTC.

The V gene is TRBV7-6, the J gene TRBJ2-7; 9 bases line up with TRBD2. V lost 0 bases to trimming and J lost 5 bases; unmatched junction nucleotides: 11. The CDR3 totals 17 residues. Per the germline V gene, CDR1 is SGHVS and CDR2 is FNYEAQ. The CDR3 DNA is TGTGCCAGCAGCTTAGCCCTCTCGGCGGGAGGGGCCCACGAGCAGTACTTC. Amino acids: CASSLALSAGGAHEQYF.

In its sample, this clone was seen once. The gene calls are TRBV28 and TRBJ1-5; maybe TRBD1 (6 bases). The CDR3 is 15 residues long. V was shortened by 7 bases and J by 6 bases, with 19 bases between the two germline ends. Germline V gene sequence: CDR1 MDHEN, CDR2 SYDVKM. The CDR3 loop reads CASTPSDRLSQPQHF. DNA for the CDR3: TGTGCCAGCACCCCGTCCGACAGGTTGTCTCAGCCCCAGCATTTT. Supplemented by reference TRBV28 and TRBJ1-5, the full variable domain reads DVKVTQSSRYLVKRTGEKVFLECVQDMDHENMFWYRQDPGLGLRLIYFSYDVKMKEKGDIPEGYSVSREKKERFSLILESASTNQTSMYLCASTPSDRLSQPQHFGDGTRLSIL.

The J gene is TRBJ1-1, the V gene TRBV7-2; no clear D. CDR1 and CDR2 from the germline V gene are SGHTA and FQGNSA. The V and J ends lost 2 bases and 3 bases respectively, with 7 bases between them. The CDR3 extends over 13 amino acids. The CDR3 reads CASSLRRDTEAFF. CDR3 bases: TGTGCCAGCAGCTTACGGAGGGACACTGAAGCTTTCTTT.

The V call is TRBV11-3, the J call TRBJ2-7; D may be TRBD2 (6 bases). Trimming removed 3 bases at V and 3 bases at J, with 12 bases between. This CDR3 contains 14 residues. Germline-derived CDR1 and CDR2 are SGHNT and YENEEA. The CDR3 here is CASSLGISGYEQYF. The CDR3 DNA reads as TGTGCCAGCAGCTTGGGGATTAGCGGCTACGAGCAGTACTTC.

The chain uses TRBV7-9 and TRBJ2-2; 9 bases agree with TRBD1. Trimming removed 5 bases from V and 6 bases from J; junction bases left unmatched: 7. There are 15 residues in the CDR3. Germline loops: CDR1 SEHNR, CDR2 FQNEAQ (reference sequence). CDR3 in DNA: TGTGCCAGCAGCCGACAGGGGGGTAGAGCCGGGGAGCTGTTTTTT. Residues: CASSRQGGRAGELFF.

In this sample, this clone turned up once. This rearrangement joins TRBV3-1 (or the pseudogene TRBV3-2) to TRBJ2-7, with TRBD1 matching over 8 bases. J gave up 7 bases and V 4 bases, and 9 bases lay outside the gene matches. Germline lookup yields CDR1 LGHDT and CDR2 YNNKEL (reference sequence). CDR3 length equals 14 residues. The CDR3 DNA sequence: TGTGCCAGCAGCCCGTCCGACAGGGGTCGGGAGCAGTACTTC. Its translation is CASSPSDRGREQYF.

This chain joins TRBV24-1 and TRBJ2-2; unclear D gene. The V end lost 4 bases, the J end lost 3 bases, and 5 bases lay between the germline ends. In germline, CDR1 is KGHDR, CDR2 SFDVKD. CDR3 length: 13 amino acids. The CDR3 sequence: CATSETYTGELFF. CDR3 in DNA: TGTGCCACCAGTGAAACTTACACCGGGGAGCTGTTTTTT.

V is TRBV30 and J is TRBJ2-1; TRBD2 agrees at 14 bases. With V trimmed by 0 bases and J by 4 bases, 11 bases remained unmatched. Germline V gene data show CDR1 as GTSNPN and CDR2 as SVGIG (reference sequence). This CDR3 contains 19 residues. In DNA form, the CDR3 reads TGTGCCTGGAGTGTAGCGGGACTAGCGGGAGCTACCCATTACAATGAGCAGTTCTTC. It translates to CAWSVAGLAGATHYNEQFF.